The clone carrying this TCR beta chain was picked up many times. V lost 2 bases and J lost 6, with 17 bases in between. The CDR3 is made up of 16 amino acids. Germline V gene lookup returns CDR1 ENHRY and CDR2 SYGVKD. These data are taken from a study of early T cells in non-severe SARS-CoV-2 infection. Each cDNA molecule carried a unique molecular identifier. TCRdb recomputed calls from the 5' RACE reads with MiXCR, one row per CDR3 protein. This table has 55,000 to 70,000 distinct CDR3 sequences, about 11% appearing once. Sequencing was performed on whole blood, taken at baseline. The sequence was obtained from an adult who was a healthcare worker with PCR-confirmed SARS-CoV-2 infection or an uninfected control (not recorded which). The donor label of this sample is uncertain. This chain links TRBV10-3 with TRBJ1-5, with a possible D match to TRBD1 (6 bases). CDR3 amino acids: CAISETTIRGGQPQHF. CDR3 bases: TGTGCCATCAGTGAGACGACCATTAGGGGGGGTCAGCCCCAGCATTTT.